These 5 T cell receptor beta chains originate from one sample sequenced in a study of blood T cells in healthy people across ages. Alongside a J-beta primer mix, a sample-barcoded 5' primer served in a second PCR lasting 7 to 11 cycles. MiXCR, applied by TCRdb to the 5' RACE reads, yields one record per CDR3 protein. The table records around 1,800,000 distinct CDR3 sequences, about 39% of them present only once. Sample: blood. The source of these receptors is a human donor in good health.

The chain employs TRBV5-1 and TRBJ1-2; 8 nucleotides align to TRBD1. Germline values: CDR1 SGHRS, CDR2 YFSETQ. Losses at the gene ends were 3 bases for V and 1 base for J; bases not matched to a gene: 11. This CDR3 spans 17 amino acids. CDR3 sequence reads: CASSWRAGGNFNYGYTF. In nucleotides, the CDR3 is TGCGCCAGCAGCTGGCGGGCAGGGGGCAATTTTAACTATGGCTACACCTTC.

V is TRBV15 and J is TRBJ1-1; no clear D gene. The V end was cut by 5 bases, the J end by 6 bases, with 13 bases between. This CDR3 spans 13 amino acids. Germline CDR1 reads LNHNV; CDR2 reads YYDKDF (reference sequence). The CDR3, as DNA: TGTGCCACCAGCCGACTGAAAAACGCTGAAGCTTTCTTT. Amino acids: CATSRLKNAEAFF.

This clonotype was picked up a small number of times. V usage is TRBV11-2 and J usage is TRBJ2-1; D possibly corresponds to TRBD1 (6 bases). Germline assignment: CDR1 SGHAT and CDR2 FQNNGV. The CDR3 is 16 residues long. Trimming removed 1 base from V and 10 bases from J, with 20 bases in between. The CDR3 protein is CASSLVGGRGLREQFF. DNA for the CDR3: TGTGCCAGCAGCTTAGTCGGTGGCAGGGGATTAAGGGAGCAGTTCTTC.

This chain connects TRBV5-1 to TRBJ2-5; D may be TRBD1 or TRBD2 (5 bases each). The CDR3 consists of 15 residues. Trimming cost V 4 bases and J 3 bases, with 16 bases left between them. CDR1 SGHRS and CDR2 YFSETQ come from the germline V gene. The CDR3 DNA reads TGCGCCAGCAGCCCGTCCGGGTTGGGGGAAGAGACCCAGTACTTC. Encoded protein: CASSPSGLGEETQYF.

Here the CDR3 DNA reads TGTGCCAGCAACCCCGGGAGCCACTACTATGGCTACACCTTC. Translation gives CASNPGSHYYGYTF. The chain carries TRBV6-6 and TRBJ1-2; D is unresolved. In germline, CDR1 is MNHNY, CDR2 SVGAGI (reference sequence). This CDR3 contains 14 residues. Trimming stripped 7 bases from V and 3 bases from J, with 15 bases between.